Below are 19 T cell receptor beta chains sequenced from a single sample in a study of human T cells and chemical hapten exposure (dated by TCRdb to about 2021). Library construction relied on 5' RACE. The instrument was an Illumina MiSeq. TCRdb took the public reads, trimmed them with fastp at Q25, ran MiXCR for clone calling and kept in-frame beta chains. Every entry covers one CDR3 protein and lists the most common genes and DNA from its rows. The sample records tens of thousands of distinct CDR3 sequences, roughly 8% of which are singletons. The ten most abundant clones make up under 2.5% of the sample. Total RNA was extracted from unfractionated whole blood that had been collected in Tempus Blood RNA tubes. All receptors derive from a male donor in good health.

This clonotype was counted ten times or more. The chain employs TRBV6-6 and TRBJ2-1; D is unresolved. The germline CDR1 and CDR2 sequences are MNHNY and SVGAGI (reference sequence). The CDR3 has 12 amino acids. Between the trimmed V and J ends, which lost 8 bases and 0 bases, there was a span of 5 bases. CDR3 sequence: CASGRSYNEQFF. In DNA, the CDR3 is TGTGCCAGCGGACGCTCCTACAATGAGCAGTTCTTC.

The CDR3 region has the DNA TGTGCCAGCATCAGGGGGGGGACAGAGAATGAAGCTTTCTTT. Its protein is CASIRGGTENEAFF. The rearrangement links TRBV6-5 to TRBJ1-1, with TRBD1 identical over 7 bases. CDR3 length: 14 residues. In germline, CDR1 is MNHEY, CDR2 SVGAGI. V shed 7 bases and J 7 bases; nucleotides not matched to a gene: 12.

This clonotype was seen a single time. Sequence at one end of the junction differs from germline and may be a read error. The chain couples TRBV29-1 to TRBJ1-2; D may be TRBD1 (6 bases). The V gene's germline CDR1 is SQVTM and CDR2 ANQGSEA. The CDR3 length is 12 residues. The CDR3 DNA sequence: TGCAGCGTTGTGGCCCAGGGGCTATGGTTCGCCTTC. It encodes CSVVAQGLWFAF.

Many counts were recorded for this clonotype. The V and J genes are TRBV2 and TRBJ1-6; 7 nucleotides agree with TRBD1. Trimming at V came to 5 bases and at J to 5 bases, leaving 6 bases not matched to a gene. The CDR3 contains 15 residues. Germline CDR1 SNHLY, CDR2 FYNNEI. The CDR3 DNA is TGTGCCAGCAGTTGGACAGGACTAAATAATTCACCCCTCCACTTT. This sequence encodes CASSWTGLNNSPLHF.

In this sample, this clonotype turned up many times. The V gene is TRBV7-2, the J gene TRBJ1-6, with D uncertain. Germline CDR1 SGHTA, CDR2 FQGNSA. The CDR3 runs 15 residues. V lost 5 bases to trimming and J lost 6 bases, with 14 bases between them. This chain's CDR3 is CASSPRPETNSPLHF. In nucleotides, the CDR3 is TGTGCCAGCAGCCCCCGGCCGGAGACTAATTCACCCCTCCACTTT. Based on the CDR3 plus reference TRBV7-2 and TRBJ1-6, the full variable domain is GAGVSQSPSNKVTEKGKDVELRCDPISGHTALYWYRQSLGQGLEFLIYFQGNSAPDKSGLPSDRFSAERTGGSVSTLTIQRTQQEDSAVYLCASSPRPETNSPLHFGNGTRLTVT.

V usage is TRBV20-1 and J usage is TRBJ2-7; 9 bases are shared with TRBD1. Germline trimming cut 7 bases from V and 3 bases from J; bases unmatched to any gene: 7. CDR3 length: 13 amino acids. Per germline, CDR1 DFQATT and CDR2 SNEGSKA (reference sequence). The CDR3 protein is CSVPGQGFYEQYF. DNA of the CDR3: TGCAGTGTTCCGGGACAGGGATTCTACGAGCAGTACTTC.

This clonotype occurred a few times. The chain employs TRBV7-2 and TRBJ2-3; 8 positions match TRBD1. Germline CDR1 SGHTA, CDR2 FQGNSA. The ends lost 5 bases at V and 4 bases at J; junction bases unmatched: 8. The CDR3 extends over 15 amino acids. Written as DNA, the CDR3 is TGTGCCAGCAGCCCCCGGGACAGGATACCAGATACGCAGTATTTT. It specifies CASSPRDRIPDTQYF.

This clonotype was seen at least ten times. V is TRBV5-6 and J is TRBJ1-3, with D unresolved. Per the germline V gene, CDR1 is SGHDT and CDR2 is YYEEEE. This CDR3 is 14 amino acids long. V dropped 2 bases and J dropped 5 bases, with 11 bases sitting between them. CDR3 nucleotide sequence: TGTGCCAGCAGCTTTATGTCGGAGAGAAACACCATATATTTT. It yields the protein CASSFMSERNTIYF.

This clonotype came up many times. V gene TRBV20-1 combines with J gene TRBJ1-5; no clear D gene. The CDR3 has 15 residues. With 0 bases removed from V and 3 bases from J, the gap between germline ends came to 12 bases. Germline CDR1 DFQATT, CDR2 SNEGSKA (reference sequence). The CDR3 region is CSAREDDSLNQPQHF. The CDR3 DNA reads TGCAGTGCTAGAGAAGACGATTCGCTCAATCAGCCCCAGCATTTT.

This clonotype was detected only a few times. V and J are TRBV6-2 or TRBV6-3 and TRBJ1-1, with no clear D. CDR1 and CDR2 from the germline V gene are MNHEY and SVGEGT. The CDR3 covers 14 residues. V lost 7 bases and J lost 0, with 12 bases in between. The CDR3 DNA reads as TGTGCCAGCACCCGAGAAAGGATGAACACTGAAGCTTTCTTT. The encoded protein is CASTRERMNTEAFF.

This clonotype has more than one count but fewer than ten. The chain has TRBV4-1 and TRBJ1-1; TRBD1 matches at 7 bases. The CDR3 has 16 residues. The trim removed 4 bases at V and 1 base at J, leaving 9 bases unmatched. Germline CDR1 reads MGHRA; CDR2 reads YSYEKL. The CDR3 is CASSPGGTVGNTEAFF. CDR3 coding DNA: TGCGCCAGCAGCCCAGGAGGGACAGTCGGGAACACTGAAGCTTTCTTT.

This clonotype was seen a few times. This chain links TRBV7-2 with TRBJ1-5, with a possible D match to TRBD1 (6 bases). V shed 4 bases and J shed 3 bases, with 13 bases lying between them. Per germline, CDR1 SGHTA and CDR2 FQGNSA. There are 15 residues in the CDR3. The CDR3 region is CASSSDDRYNQPQHF. CDR3 DNA sequence: TGTGCCAGCAGCTCCGATGACAGGTACAATCAGCCCCAGCATTTT.

This clonotype has a handful of counts. This sequence joins TRBV7-3 and TRBJ1-1, with D tentatively TRBD1 (6 bases). The ends were cut back, 1 base at V and 1 base at J, with 7 bases in the middle. The CDR3 is 14 residues long. Germline lookup yields CDR1 SGHTA and CDR2 FQGTGA. For the CDR3, the DNA is TGTGCCAGCAGCTTAAGCAGGGGGAACACTGAAGCTTTCTTT. It encodes CASSLSRGNTEAFF.

This clonotype has a handful of counts. The chain combines TRBV12-3 or TRBV12-4 with TRBJ2-3; 13 bases match TRBD2. J gave up 2 bases and V 2 bases, and 4 bases lay outside the gene matches. This CDR3 is built from 17 residues. The CDR3 region has the DNA TGTGCCAGCAGTTTATGGGGACTAGCGGGGACCACAGATACGCAGTATTTT. Translation: CASSLWGLAGTTDTQYF.

This clonotype was detected only a few times. The chain employs TRBV12-5 and TRBJ1-5; 7 bases map to TRBD1. With 7 bases clipped from V and 0 bases from J, the junction kept 6 bases outside the gene matches. This CDR3 comprises 15 residues. Germline CDR1 reads LGHNT; CDR2 reads FRNRAP. The CDR3 reads CASAQGGYSNQPQHF. The CDR3 region has the DNA TGTGCTAGTGCCCAAGGGGGCTATAGCAATCAGCCCCAGCATTTT.

J is TRBJ1-1 and V is TRBV6-2 or TRBV6-3; D gene uncertain. The germline CDR1 and CDR2 sequences are MNHEY and SVGEGT. V was pared by 0 bases and J by 8 bases, with 7 bases between. The CDR3 extends over 12 amino acids. The CDR3 sequence is CASSYSIAEAFF. The CDR3 DNA is TGTGCCAGCAGTTACTCGATAGCAGAAGCTTTCTTT.

This clonotype was counted many times. The V call is TRBV15, the J call TRBJ2-5; D gene ambiguous. Germline CDR1 reads LNHNV; CDR2 reads YYDKDF (reference sequence). CDR3 size: 12 residues. Trimming stripped 1 base from V and 5 bases from J, with 5 bases between. CDR3 protein: CATSRARETQYF. In DNA form, the CDR3 reads TGTGCCACCAGCAGAGCTAGGGAGACCCAGTACTTC.

This clonotype was picked up many times. Germline and junction disagree at one end, which may indicate a read error. This chain uses TRBV20-1 with TRBJ2-3; 10 bases are shared with TRBD2. Germline V CDR1 and CDR2: DFQATT, SNEGSKA (reference sequence). This CDR3 comprises 13 residues. The CDR3 loop is CSPSGGPENTQYF. Written as DNA, the CDR3 is TGCAGTCCTAGCGGGGGTCCCGAAAATACGCAGTATTTT.

This chain uses TRBV25-1 with TRBJ1-5; TRBD1 agrees at 7 bases. J gave up 0 bases and V 4 bases, and 9 bases lay outside the gene matches. The CDR3 sequence is 17 residues long. The V gene's germline CDR1 is MGHDK and CDR2 SYGVNS. In DNA, the CDR3 is TGTGCCAGCAGTGGATGGACAGGTGATAATAGCAATCAGCCCCAGCATTTT. Its translation: CASSGWTGDNSNQPQHF.